These 7 T cell receptor beta chains originate from one sample sequenced in a study of blood T cell repertoires in COVID-19 (dated by TCRdb to about 2020). To prepare the library, the immunoSEQ multiplex PCR assay was applied. This immuneACCESS table, as held by TCRdb, lists in-frame sequences with V and J called but not all clones. Of the missing ones, under half trace to an unresolved V gene in checked studies; the others have no known cause. The sample table lists about 41,000 clones, 87% of them with a count of one. The ten largest clones represent roughly 4.3% of the sample. Specimen: peripheral blood. Receptors originate from a man aged 60-69 years with acute or convalescent COVID-19.

The rearrangement links TRBV29-1 to TRBJ2-7, with 8 bases lining up with TRBD1. V lost 6 bases and J lost 5; bases outside the gene matches: 15. This CDR3 is 15 amino acids long. Germline V lookup: CDR1 SQVTM, CDR2 ANQGSEA. The CDR3 loop reads CSVRVGTGNIDEQYF. CDR3 DNA: TGCAGCGTCCGCGTCGGGACAGGAAATATCGACGAGCAGTACTTC.

The rearrangement uses TRBV13 and TRBJ1-6; 10 bases agree with TRBD1. The trim removed 5 bases at V and 7 bases at J, leaving 8 bases unmatched. Per the germline V gene, CDR1 is PRHDT and CDR2 is FYEKMQ (reference sequence). CDR3 length: 16 residues. The CDR3: CASSRYRDRGNSPLHF. The CDR3 bases are TGTGCCAGCAGCCGATACCGGGACAGGGGCAATTCACCCCTCCACTTT.

V is TRBV7-9 and J is TRBJ1-6; D ambiguous. Trimming took 2 bases from V and 0 from J, leaving 5 bases between them. From germline, CDR1 is SEHNR and CDR2 FQNEAQ (reference sequence). The CDR3 spans 15 residues. In DNA form, the CDR3 reads TGTGCCAGCAGCTTACCCGGCTCCTATAATTCACCCCTCCACTTT. This encodes CASSLPGSYNSPLHF.

The gene calls are TRBV2 and TRBJ1-2; D is unclear. The CDR3 has 12 amino acids. Germline loops: CDR1 SNHLY, CDR2 FYNNEI. Trimming removed 4 bases from V and 9 bases from J, with 12 bases in between. The DNA of the CDR3 is TGTGCCAGCAGTGGTCGGGTAGTAAGCTACACCTTC. This codes for CASSGRVVSYTF.

The chain recombines TRBV6-5 with TRBJ1-6; 7 bases are shared with TRBD1. V shed 4 bases and J 7 bases; nucleotides not matched to a gene: 10. Germline V lookup: CDR1 MNHEY, CDR2 SVGAGI. This CDR3 has 16 amino acids. The chain's CDR3 is CASSFRSGQPNSPLHF. The DNA of the CDR3 is TGTGCCAGCAGTTTCCGGTCGGGACAGCCGAATTCACCCCTCCACTTT.

V usage is TRBV6-2 or TRBV6-3 and J usage is TRBJ2-2; possible D gene TRBD2, 5 bases. V was trimmed by 6 bases and J by 1 base, leaving 15 bases between them. CDR3 size: 16 residues. Germline V lookup: CDR1 MNHEY, CDR2 SVGEGT. CDR3 DNA sequence: TGTGCCAGCAGCCCCGGACTCGACCAGAACACCGGGGAGCTGTTTTTT. Amino acid sequence: CASSPGLDQNTGELFF.

This clone was detected once. The chain is built from TRBV6-5 and TRBJ1-1; 9 bases are shared with TRBD1. This CDR3 contains 15 residues. Germline V gene sequence: CDR1 MNHEY, CDR2 SVGAGI. Unmatched junction bases numbered 4, after V lost 0 bases and J lost 5 bases. CDR3 in DNA: TGTGCCAGCAGTTACTCACAGGGGGCGAAAACTGAAGCTTTCTTT. It specifies CASSYSQGAKTEAFF.